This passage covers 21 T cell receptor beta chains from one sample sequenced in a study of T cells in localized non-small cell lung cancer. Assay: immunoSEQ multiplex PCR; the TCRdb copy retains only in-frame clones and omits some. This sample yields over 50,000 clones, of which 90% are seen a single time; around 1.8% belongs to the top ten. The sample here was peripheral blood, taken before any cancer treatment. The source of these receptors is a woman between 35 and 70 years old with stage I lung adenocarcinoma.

DNA of the CDR3: TGTGCCAGTAGTCTATCAAGAGCGACAGGGAAATCCCCTGCTTTCTTT. It yields the protein CASSLSRATGKSPAFF. The chain links TRBV19 to TRBJ1-1, with 7 bases that match TRBD1. CDR3 length: 16 residues. V dropped 5 bases and J dropped 11; count of bases not matched to a gene: 20. CDR1 is LNHDA and CDR2 is SQIVND in the germline V gene (reference sequence). The whole variable domain, filled in from reference TRBV19 and TRBJ1-1, reads DGGITQSPKYLFRKEGQNVTLSCEQNLNHDAMYWYRQDPGQGLRLIYYSQIVNDFQKGDIAEGYSVSREKKESFPLTVTSAQKNPTAFYLCASSLSRATGKSPAFFGQGTRLTVV.

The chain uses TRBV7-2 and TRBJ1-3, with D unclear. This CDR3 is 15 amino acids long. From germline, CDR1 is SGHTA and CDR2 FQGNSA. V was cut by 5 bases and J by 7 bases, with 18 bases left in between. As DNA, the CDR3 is TGTGCCAGCAGCCAGCAGGACTTCGGCTCTAACACCATATATTTT. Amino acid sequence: CASSQQDFGSNTIYF.

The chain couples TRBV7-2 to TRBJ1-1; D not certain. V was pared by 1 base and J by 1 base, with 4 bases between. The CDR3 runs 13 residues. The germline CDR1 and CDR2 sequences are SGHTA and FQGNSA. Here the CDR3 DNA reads TGTGCCAGCAGCTTAGAGGGGAACACTGAAGCTTTCTTT. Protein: CASSLEGNTEAFF.

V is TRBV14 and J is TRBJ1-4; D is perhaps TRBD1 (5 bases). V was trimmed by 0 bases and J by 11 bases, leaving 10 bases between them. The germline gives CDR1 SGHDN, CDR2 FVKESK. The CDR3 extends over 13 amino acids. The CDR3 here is CASSQDVGGKLFF. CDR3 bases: TGTGCCAGCAGCCAAGATGTGGGGGGGAAACTGTTTTTT.

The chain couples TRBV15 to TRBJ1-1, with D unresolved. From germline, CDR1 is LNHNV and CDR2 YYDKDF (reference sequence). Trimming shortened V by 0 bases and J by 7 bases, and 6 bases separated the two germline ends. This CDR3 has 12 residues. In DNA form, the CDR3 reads TGTGCCACCAGCAGAGATGGGAGTGAAGCTTTCTTT. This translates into CATSRDGSEAFF.

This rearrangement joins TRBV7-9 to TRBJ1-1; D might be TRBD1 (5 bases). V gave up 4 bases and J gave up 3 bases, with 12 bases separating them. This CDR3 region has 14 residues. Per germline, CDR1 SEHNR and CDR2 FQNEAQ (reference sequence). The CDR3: CASSWGTWDTEAFF. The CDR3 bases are TGTGCCAGCAGCTGGGGGACGTGGGACACTGAAGCTTTCTTT.

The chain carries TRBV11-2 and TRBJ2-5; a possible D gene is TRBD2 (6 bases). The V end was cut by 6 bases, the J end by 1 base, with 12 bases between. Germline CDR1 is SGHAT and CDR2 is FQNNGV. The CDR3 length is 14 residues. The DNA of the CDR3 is TGTGCCAGCAGGGGGGTGGGGGGCCAAGAGACCCAGTACTTC. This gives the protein CASRGVGGQETQYF.

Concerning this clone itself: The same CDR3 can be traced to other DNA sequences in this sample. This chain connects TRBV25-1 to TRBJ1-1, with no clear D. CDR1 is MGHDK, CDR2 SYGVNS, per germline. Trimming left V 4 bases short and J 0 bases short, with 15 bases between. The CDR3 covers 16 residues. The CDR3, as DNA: TGTGCCAGCAGTGGAGGAGTGGACGTTGTGAACACTGAAGCTTTCTTT. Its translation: CASSGGVDVVNTEAFF.

DNA for the CDR3: TGTGCCAGCAGCTTTCGGGGGGTGCCACCCTACAATGAGCAGTTCTTC. Its translation is CASSFRGVPPYNEQFF. The chain combines TRBV11-2 with TRBJ2-1; 7 bases agree with TRBD2. The V gene end was trimmed by 3 bases and the J gene end by 2 bases; junction bases not matched to a gene: 7. The CDR3 totals 16 residues. CDR1 is SGHAT and CDR2 is FQNNGV in the germline V gene.

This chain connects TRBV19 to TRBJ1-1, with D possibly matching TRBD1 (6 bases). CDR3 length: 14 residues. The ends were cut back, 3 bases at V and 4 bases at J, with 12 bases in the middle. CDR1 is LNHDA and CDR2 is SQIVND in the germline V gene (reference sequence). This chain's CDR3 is CASSMGDRRTEAFF. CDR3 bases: TGTGCCAGTAGTATGGGTGACAGGCGCACTGAAGCTTTCTTT.

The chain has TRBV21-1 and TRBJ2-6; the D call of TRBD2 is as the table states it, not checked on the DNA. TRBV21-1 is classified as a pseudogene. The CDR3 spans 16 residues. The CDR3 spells CASSKVGAAGANVLTF. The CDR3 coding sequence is TGTGCCAGCAGCAAAGTTGGAGCGGCTGGGGCCAACGTCCTGACTTTC.

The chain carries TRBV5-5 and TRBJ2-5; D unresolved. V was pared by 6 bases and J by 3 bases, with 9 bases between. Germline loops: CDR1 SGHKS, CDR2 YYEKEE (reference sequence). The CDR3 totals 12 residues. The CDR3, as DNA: TGTGCCAGCATGCGAGAGAAAGAGACCCAGTACTTC. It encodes CASMREKETQYF.

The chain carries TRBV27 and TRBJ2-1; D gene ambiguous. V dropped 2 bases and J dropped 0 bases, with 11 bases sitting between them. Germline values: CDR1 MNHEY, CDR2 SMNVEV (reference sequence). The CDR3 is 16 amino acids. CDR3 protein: CASSLVGGSSYNEQFF. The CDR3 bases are TGTGCCAGCAGTTTAGTCGGCGGTAGCTCCTACAATGAGCAGTTCTTC.

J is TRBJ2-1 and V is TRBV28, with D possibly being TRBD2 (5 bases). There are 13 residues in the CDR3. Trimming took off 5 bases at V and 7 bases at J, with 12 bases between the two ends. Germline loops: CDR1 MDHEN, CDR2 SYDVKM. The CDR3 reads CASSPPGLNEQFF. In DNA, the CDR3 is TGTGCCAGCAGTCCTCCGGGGTTAAATGAGCAGTTCTTC.

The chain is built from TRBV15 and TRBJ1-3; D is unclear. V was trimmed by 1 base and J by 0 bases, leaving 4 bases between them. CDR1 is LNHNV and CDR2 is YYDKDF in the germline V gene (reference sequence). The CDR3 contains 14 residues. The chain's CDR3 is CATSRVSSGNTIYF. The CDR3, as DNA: TGTGCCACCAGCAGAGTTAGCTCTGGAAACACCATATATTTT.

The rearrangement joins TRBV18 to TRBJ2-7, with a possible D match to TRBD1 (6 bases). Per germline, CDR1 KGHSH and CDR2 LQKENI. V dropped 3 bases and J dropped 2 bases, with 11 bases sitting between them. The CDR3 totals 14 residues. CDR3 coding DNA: TGTGCCAGCTCACCTGGACAGCGAACCTACGAGCAGTACTTC. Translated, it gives CASSPGQRTYEQYF. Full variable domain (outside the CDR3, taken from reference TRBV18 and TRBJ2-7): NAGVMQNPRHLVRRRGQEARLRCSPMKGHSHVYWYRQLPEEGLKFMVYLQKENIIDESGMPKERFSAEFPKEGPSILRIQQVVRGDSAAYFCASSPGQRTYEQYFGPGTRLTVT.

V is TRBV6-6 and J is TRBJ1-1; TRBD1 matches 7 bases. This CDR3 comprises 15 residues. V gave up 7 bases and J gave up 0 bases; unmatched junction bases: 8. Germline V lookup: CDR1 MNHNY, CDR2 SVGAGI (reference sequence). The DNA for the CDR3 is TGTGCCAGCACCACTCAGGGGACAGTGAACACTGAAGCTTTCTTT. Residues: CASTTQGTVNTEAFF.

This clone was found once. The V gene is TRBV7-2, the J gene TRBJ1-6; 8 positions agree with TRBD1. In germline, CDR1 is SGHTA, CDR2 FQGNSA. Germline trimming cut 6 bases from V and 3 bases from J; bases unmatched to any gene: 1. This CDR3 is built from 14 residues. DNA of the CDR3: TGTGCCAGCAGGGACAGGGTCTATAATTCACCCCTCCACTTT. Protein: CASRDRVYNSPLHF.

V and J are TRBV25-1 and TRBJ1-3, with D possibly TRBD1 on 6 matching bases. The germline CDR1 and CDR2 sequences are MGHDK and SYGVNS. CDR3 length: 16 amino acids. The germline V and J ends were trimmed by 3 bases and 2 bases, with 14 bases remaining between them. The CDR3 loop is CASSDTSTGPGNTIYF. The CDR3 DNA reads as TGTGCCAGCAGTGACACCTCGACAGGACCTGGAAACACCATATATTTT.

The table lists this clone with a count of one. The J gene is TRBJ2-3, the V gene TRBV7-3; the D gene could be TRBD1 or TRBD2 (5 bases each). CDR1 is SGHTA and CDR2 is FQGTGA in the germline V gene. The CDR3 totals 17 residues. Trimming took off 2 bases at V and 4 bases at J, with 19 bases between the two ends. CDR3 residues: CASSLGIGTQEADTQYF. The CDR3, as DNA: TGTGCCAGCAGCTTAGGGATTGGGACCCAGGAGGCAGATACGCAGTATTTT.

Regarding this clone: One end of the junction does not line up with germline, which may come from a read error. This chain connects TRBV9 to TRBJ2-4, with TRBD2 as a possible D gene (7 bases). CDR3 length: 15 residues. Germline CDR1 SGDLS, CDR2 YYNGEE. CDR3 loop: CASSAAGHRDDIQCF. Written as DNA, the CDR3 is TGTGCCAGCAGCGCAGCGGGACATCGGGACGACATTCAGTGCTTC.